The 19 T cell receptor beta chains below were found in one sample sequenced in a study of T-cell memory formation after mild COVID-19. TCRdb ran MiXCR on the 5' RACE reads and lists one entry per CDR3 protein. The sample records some 250,000 distinct CDR3 sequences, approximately 19% being singletons. Sequenced: PBMCs or a T cell subset sorted from them (not recorded which). All receptors come from a man between 18 and 29 years old who had mild COVID-19 (a few samples of this study predate the infection). Cell type and time point are not known.

About this clonotype: One end of the junction fails to match germline, which may point to a read error. The chain combines TRBV5-4 with TRBJ1-3, with 7 bases lining up with TRBD1. The CDR3 covers 13 residues. In germline, CDR1 is SGHNT, CDR2 YYREEE (reference sequence). CDR3 residues: CASSLWGTAASAF. CDR3 bases: TGTGCCAGCAGCTTGTGGGGGACAGCCGCCTCCGCTTTT.

This clonotype was found a few times. The chain combines TRBV5-1 with TRBJ1-6; D remains unclear. Per the germline V gene, CDR1 is SGHRS and CDR2 is YFSETQ. Deletions cut 2 bases from V and 8 bases from J, with 11 bases between. The CDR3 is 14 residues long. CDR3 sequence (DNA): TGCGCCAGCAGCTTAGCAGCCCTGGATTCACCCCTCCACTTT. Its protein is CASSLAALDSPLHF.

This clonotype was seen a handful of times. J is TRBJ1-4 and V is TRBV7-7; 7 positions match TRBD1. V trimming: 5 bases; J trimming: 0 bases; junction bases outside the gene matches: 3. The CDR3 has 15 residues. Germline loops: CDR1 SSHAT, CDR2 FNYEAQ (reference sequence). The CDR3: CASSVTGATNEKLFF. The DNA for the CDR3 is TGTGCCAGCAGCGTAACAGGGGCAACTAATGAAAAACTGTTTTTT.

This chain joins TRBV29-1 and TRBJ2-3; 8 bases fit TRBD2. The CDR3 has 14 residues. Per the germline V gene, CDR1 is SQVTM and CDR2 is ANQGSEA. Germline trimming cut 3 bases from V and 5 bases from J; bases unmatched to any gene: 7. The CDR3 region has the DNA TGCAGCGTTGATGGGCCCGGGGGGGAAGATACGCAGTATTTT. It is translated as CSVDGPGGEDTQYF.

The V call is TRBV7-2, the J call TRBJ2-3; no definite D call. Germline V gene lookup returns CDR1 SGHTA and CDR2 FQGNSA. The CDR3 spans 15 residues. V lost 2 bases and J lost 4, with 13 bases in between. CDR3 in amino acids: CASSLIGPLPDTQYF. The CDR3 DNA is TGTGCCAGCAGCTTAATAGGTCCGTTGCCAGATACGCAGTATTTT.

The sample holds a few counts of this clonotype. The chain couples TRBV6-5 to TRBJ1-1; D is possibly TRBD1 (5 bases). Germline-derived CDR1 and CDR2 are MNHEY and SVGAGI. The V gene lost 5 bases and the J gene lost 2 bases, with 12 bases spanning the gap. CDR3 length equals 14 residues. The CDR3 sequence is CASSRTQVNTEAFF. For the CDR3, the DNA is TGTGCCAGCAGTCGGACACAGGTAAACACTGAAGCTTTCTTT.

The genes are TRBV18 and TRBJ2-1; TRBD1 or TRBD2 may be the D gene (5 bases each). V lost 3 bases and J lost 16, with 16 bases in between. The CDR3 totals 12 residues. Germline lookup yields CDR1 KGHSH and CDR2 LQKENI. The CDR3 DNA follows: TGTGCCAGCTCACCTGTCGGGACGGTGGGTTTCTTC. As protein: CASSPVGTVGFF. Variable domain in full (rest from reference TRBV18 and TRBJ2-1): NAGVMQNPRHLVRRRGQEARLRCSPMKGHSHVYWYRQLPEEGLKFMVYLQKENIIDESGMPKERFSAEFPKEGPSILRIQQVVRGDSAAYFCASSPVGTVGFFGPGTRLTVL.

This clonotype was detected only a few times. The rearrangement links TRBV13 to TRBJ2-5, with 13 positions matching TRBD2. V shed 4 bases and J 1 base; nucleotides not matched to a gene: 6. This CDR3 has 17 amino acids. Per the germline V gene, CDR1 is PRHDT and CDR2 is FYEKMQ (reference sequence). CDR3 sequence: CASSSGLAGRIQETQYF. The DNA for the CDR3 is TGTGCCAGCAGCTCGGGACTAGCGGGGCGAATCCAAGAGACCCAGTACTTC.

This clonotype was seen a few times. V and J are TRBV7-2 and TRBJ2-3, with D unresolved. Trimming cost V 5 bases and J 6 bases, with 12 bases left between them. Germline V CDR1 and CDR2: SGHTA, FQGNSA. This CDR3 comprises 13 residues. In DNA form, the CDR3 reads TGTGCCAGCAGCCGACCCCCCGGGGATACGCAGTATTTT. This translates into CASSRPPGDTQYF.

The genes are TRBV28 and TRBJ1-6, with 10 bases matching TRBD1. Per germline, CDR1 MDHEN and CDR2 SYDVKM. The CDR3 covers 15 residues. Trimming cost V 3 bases and J 9 bases; bases outside gene matches: 5. CDR3 nucleotides: TGTGCCAGCAGTTTTGGACAGGGGGAGACTTCACCCCTCCACTTT. Protein product: CASSFGQGETSPLHF.

The chain has TRBV7-8 and TRBJ2-3; D uncertain. V lost 2 bases, J lost 4 bases, and 13 bases lay in between. The length of the CDR3 is 15 residues. The germline V gene encodes CDR1 SGHVS and CDR2 FQNEAQ. The CDR3 loop reads CASSLYPILADTQYF. The CDR3 DNA sequence: TGTGCCAGCAGCTTATATCCTATCCTGGCAGATACGCAGTATTTT.

There are a few counts of this clonotype. This sequence joins TRBV12-3 or TRBV12-4 and TRBJ1-4, with D unresolved. The CDR3 has 14 amino acids. V lost 4 bases and J lost 4, with 10 bases in between. CDR3 residues: CASSSREYNEKLFF. CDR3 nucleotide sequence: TGTGCCAGCAGTTCACGGGAATATAATGAAAAACTGTTTTTT.

This clonotype was observed many times. The CDR3 spells CASSPPPRAVSYNEQFF. The CDR3, as DNA: TGTGCCAGCAGCCCCCCTCCGAGGGCGGTTTCCTACAATGAGCAGTTCTTC. V usage is TRBV7-9 and J usage is TRBJ2-1, with D perhaps TRBD2 (5 bases). This CDR3 is built from 17 residues. V lost 5 bases, J lost 1 base, and 18 bases lay in between. The germline V gene encodes CDR1 SEHNR and CDR2 FQNEAQ (reference sequence).

In this sample, this clonotype turned up a few times. The V gene is TRBV7-9, the J gene TRBJ2-7, with TRBD1 identical over 7 bases. This CDR3 is 15 amino acids long. J was trimmed by 1 base and V by 3 bases; bases with no gene match: 6. Looked up from germline, CDR1 is SEHNR and CDR2 is FQNEAQ (reference sequence). In nucleotides, the CDR3 is TGTGCCAGCAGCTTTGCACAGGGGACATCCTACGAGCAGTACTTC. It specifies CASSFAQGTSYEQYF. The entire variable domain, with the rest obtained from reference TRBV7-9 and TRBJ2-7, is as follows: DTGVSQNPRHKITKRGQNVTFRCDPISEHNRLYWYRQTLGQGPEFLTYFQNEAQLEKSRLLSDRFSAERPKGSFSTLEIQRTEQGDSAMYLCASSFAQGTSYEQYFGPGTRLTVT.

V gene TRBV13 combines with J gene TRBJ1-6; perhaps TRBD1 as D (5 bases). Germline V lookup: CDR1 PRHDT, CDR2 FYEKMQ (reference sequence). The CDR3 totals 15 residues. Between the trimmed V and J ends, which lost 3 bases and 8 bases, there was a span of 14 bases. The CDR3 loop is CASSFRSGGDSPLHF. DNA of the CDR3: TGTGCCAGCAGCTTTCGAAGCGGGGGGGATTCACCCCTCCACTTT. Variable domain in full (rest from reference TRBV13 and TRBJ1-6): AAGVIQSPRHLIKEKRETATLKCYPIPRHDTVYWYQQGPGQDPQFLISFYEKMQSDKGSIPDRFSAQQFSDYHSELNMSSLELGDSALYFCASSFRSGGDSPLHFGNGTRLTVT.

This clonotype was counted ten times or more. The chain has TRBV27 and TRBJ1-1; D unclear. The CDR3 has 13 residues. Germline CDR1 and CDR2: MNHEY and SMNVEV (reference sequence). Deletions cut 2 bases from V and 2 bases from J, with 6 bases between. In nucleotides, the CDR3 is TGTGCCAGCAGTTTAACAGCAAACACTGAAGCTTTCTTT. It translates to CASSLTANTEAFF.

This clonotype ranks as medium-sized. The chain has TRBV4-3 and TRBJ2-5; D possibly corresponds to TRBD2 (5 bases). The CDR3 runs to 13 residues. CDR1 and CDR2 from the germline V gene are LGHNA and YSLEER. Trimming removed 4 bases from V and 2 bases from J, with 8 bases in between. For the CDR3, the DNA is TGCGCCAGCAGCCGCGGGCAGCAAGAGACCCAGTACTTC. It is translated as CASSRGQQETQYF.

The V call is TRBV6-2 or TRBV6-3, the J call TRBJ2-2, with D perhaps matching TRBD2 (6 bases). Trimming shortened V by 7 bases and J by 11 bases, and 11 bases separated the two germline ends. Germline assignment: CDR1 MNHEY and CDR2 SVGEGT. CDR3 size: 11 residues. The CDR3 here is CASTRGFELFF. DNA for the CDR3: TGTGCCAGCACCCGGGGGTTCGAGCTGTTTTTT.

The V and J genes are TRBV11-2 and TRBJ2-1, with TRBD1 matching 9 bases. Looked up from germline, CDR1 is SGHAT and CDR2 is FQNNGV. J lost 5 bases, V lost 5 bases, and 4 bases had no gene match. This CDR3 contains 14 residues. The CDR3 protein is CASSRQGGNNEQFF. CDR3 nucleotides: TGTGCCAGCAGCCGACAGGGGGGGAACAATGAGCAGTTCTTC.